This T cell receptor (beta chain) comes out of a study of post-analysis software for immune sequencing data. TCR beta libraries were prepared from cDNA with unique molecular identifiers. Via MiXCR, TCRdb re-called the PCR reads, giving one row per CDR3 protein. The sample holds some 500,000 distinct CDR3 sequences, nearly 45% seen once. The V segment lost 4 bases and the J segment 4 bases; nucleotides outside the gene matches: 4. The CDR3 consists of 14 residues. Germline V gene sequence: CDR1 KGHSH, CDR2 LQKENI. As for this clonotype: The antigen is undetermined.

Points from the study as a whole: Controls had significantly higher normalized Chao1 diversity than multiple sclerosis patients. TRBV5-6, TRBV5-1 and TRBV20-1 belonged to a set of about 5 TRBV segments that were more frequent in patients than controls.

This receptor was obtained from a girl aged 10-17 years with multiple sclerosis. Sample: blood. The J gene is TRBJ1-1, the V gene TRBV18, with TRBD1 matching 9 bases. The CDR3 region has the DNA TGTGCCAGCTCACGACAGGGGGAAGTCACTGAAGCTTTCTTT. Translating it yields CASSRQGEVTEAFF.